A selection of T cell receptor beta chains follows, all from one sample in a study of response to subunit inactivated influenza vaccine. Each CDR3 protein gets one entry after TCRdb re-called the RT-PCR reads with MiXCR. Seen here are approximately 480,000 distinct CDR3 sequences, 11% observed once, and the top ten hold approximately 12%. Sample: PBMCs from blood, taken roughly 47 days after vaccination. The receptors shown here come from a man aged 45 to 65 who received an inactivated influenza vaccine. Each CDR3 is given with its conserved first and last residue. Fields, in order: CDR3 protein, clone size, J gene, V gene. The listing skips clone size in some rows; elsewhere it reads once, few, many or a size class.

cdr3_aa: CASSLVQYNEQFF; clone_size: -; j_call: TRBJ2-1; v_call: TRBV7-9
cdr3_aa: CASSPDATLAGGSTGELFF; clone_size: few; j_call: TRBJ2-2; v_call: TRBV4-2
cdr3_aa: CASREGAWDTGELFF; clone_size: many; j_call: TRBJ2-2; v_call: TRBV12-3/TRBV12-4
cdr3_aa: CASSLALSWSSSNEQFF; clone_size: -; j_call: TRBJ2-1; v_call: TRBV7-8
cdr3_aa: CASSFEGASNEQFF; clone_size: few; j_call: TRBJ2-1; v_call: TRBV12-3/TRBV12-4
cdr3_aa: CSVATGTGQETQYF; clone_size: many; j_call: TRBJ2-5; v_call: TRBV29-1
cdr3_aa: CASSTGTGGGNEKLFF; clone_size: -; j_call: TRBJ1-4; v_call: TRBV6-1
cdr3_aa: CASSSRERSAEKLFF; clone_size: many; j_call: TRBJ1-4; v_call: TRBV7-9
cdr3_aa: CASSSQGYTITEAFF; clone_size: many; j_call: TRBJ1-1; v_call: TRBV6-2/TRBV6-3
cdr3_aa: CASSYTWRPYEQYF; clone_size: -; j_call: TRBJ2-7; v_call: TRBV6-2/TRBV6-3
cdr3_aa: CASSPWTENTEAFF; clone_size: few; j_call: TRBJ1-1; v_call: TRBV18
cdr3_aa: CATSDPPYEQYF; clone_size: many; j_call: TRBJ2-7; v_call: TRBV24-1
cdr3_aa: CASSQQGGGYEQYF; clone_size: -; j_call: TRBJ2-7; v_call: TRBV7-9
cdr3_aa: CSVDGRDYTDTQYF; clone_size: many; j_call: TRBJ2-3; v_call: TRBV29-1
cdr3_aa: CATSDPAGGGANTGELFF; clone_size: -; j_call: TRBJ2-2; v_call: TRBV24-1
cdr3_aa: CSVGRGAIEETQYF; clone_size: many; j_call: TRBJ2-5; v_call: TRBV29-1
cdr3_aa: CASSLYRTGGTDTQYF; clone_size: few; j_call: TRBJ2-3; v_call: TRBV7-2
cdr3_aa: CASSERHPSYNEQFF; clone_size: many; j_call: TRBJ2-1; v_call: TRBV7-2
cdr3_aa: CASSLTSGIEQFF; clone_size: -; j_call: TRBJ2-1; v_call: TRBV27
cdr3_aa: CSASGRTEAFF; clone_size: -; j_call: TRBJ1-1; v_call: TRBV20-1
cdr3_aa: CSVGEGAEQYF; clone_size: many; j_call: TRBJ2-7; v_call: TRBV29-1
cdr3_aa: CASRFPGIQETQYF; clone_size: many; j_call: TRBJ2-5; v_call: TRBV2